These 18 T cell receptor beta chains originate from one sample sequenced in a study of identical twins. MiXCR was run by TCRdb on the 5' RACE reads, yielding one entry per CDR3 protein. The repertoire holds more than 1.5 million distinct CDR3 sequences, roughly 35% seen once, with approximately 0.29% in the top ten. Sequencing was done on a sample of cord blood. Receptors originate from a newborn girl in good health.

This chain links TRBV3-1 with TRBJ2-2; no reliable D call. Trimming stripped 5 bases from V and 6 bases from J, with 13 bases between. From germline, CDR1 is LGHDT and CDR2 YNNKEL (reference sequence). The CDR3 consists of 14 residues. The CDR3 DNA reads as TGTGCCAGCAGCTCCCGAACTCGTCCCGGGGAGCTGTTTTTT. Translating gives CASSSRTRPGELFF.

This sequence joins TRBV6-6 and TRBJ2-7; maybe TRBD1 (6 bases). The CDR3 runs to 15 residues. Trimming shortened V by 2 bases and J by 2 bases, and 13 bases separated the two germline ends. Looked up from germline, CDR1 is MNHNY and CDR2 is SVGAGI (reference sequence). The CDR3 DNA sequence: TGTGCCAGCAGTTACGCCAGGGGTAGGGCCTACGAGCAGTACTTC. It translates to CASSYARGRAYEQYF.

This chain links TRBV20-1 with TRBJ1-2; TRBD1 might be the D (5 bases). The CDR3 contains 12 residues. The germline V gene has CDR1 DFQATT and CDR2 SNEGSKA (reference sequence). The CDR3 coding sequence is TGCAGCAGACAGCCCCTAGGATATGGCTACACCTTC. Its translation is CSRQPLGYGYTF.

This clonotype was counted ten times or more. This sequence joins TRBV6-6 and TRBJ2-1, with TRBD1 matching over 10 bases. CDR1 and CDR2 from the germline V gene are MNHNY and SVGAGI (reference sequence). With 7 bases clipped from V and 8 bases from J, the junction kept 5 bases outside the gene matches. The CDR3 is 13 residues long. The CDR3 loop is CASIRTGGDEQFF. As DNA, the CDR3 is TGTGCCAGCATTCGGACAGGGGGGGATGAGCAGTTCTTC.

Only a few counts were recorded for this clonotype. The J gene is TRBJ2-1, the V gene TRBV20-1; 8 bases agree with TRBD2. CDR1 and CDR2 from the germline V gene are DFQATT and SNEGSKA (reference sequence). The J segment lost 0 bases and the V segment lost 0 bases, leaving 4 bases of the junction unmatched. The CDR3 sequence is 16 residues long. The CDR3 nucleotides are TGCAGTGCTAGAGATCCAACTAGCGGCTCCTACAATGAGCAGTTCTTC. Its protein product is CSARDPTSGSYNEQFF.

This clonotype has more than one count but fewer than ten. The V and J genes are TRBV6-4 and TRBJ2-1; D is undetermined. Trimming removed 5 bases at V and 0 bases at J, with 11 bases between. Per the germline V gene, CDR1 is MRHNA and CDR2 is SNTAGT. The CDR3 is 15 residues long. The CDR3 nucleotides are TGTGCCAGCAGTAGGACGGTTTTCTCCTACAATGAGCAGTTCTTC. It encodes CASSRTVFSYNEQFF.

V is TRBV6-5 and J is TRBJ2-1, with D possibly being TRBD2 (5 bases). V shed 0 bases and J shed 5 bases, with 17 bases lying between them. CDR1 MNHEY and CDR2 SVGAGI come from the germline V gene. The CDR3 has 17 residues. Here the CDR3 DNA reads TGTGCCAGCAGTTACTCCCCGCTAGCTAGAACTCACAATGAGCAGTTCTTC. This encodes CASSYSPLARTHNEQFF.

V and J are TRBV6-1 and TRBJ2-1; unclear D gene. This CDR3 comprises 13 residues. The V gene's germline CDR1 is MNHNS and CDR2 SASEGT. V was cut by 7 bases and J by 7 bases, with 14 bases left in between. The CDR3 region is CASTVPQANEQFF. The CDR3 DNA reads TGTGCCAGCACGGTGCCTCAGGCTAATGAGCAGTTCTTC.

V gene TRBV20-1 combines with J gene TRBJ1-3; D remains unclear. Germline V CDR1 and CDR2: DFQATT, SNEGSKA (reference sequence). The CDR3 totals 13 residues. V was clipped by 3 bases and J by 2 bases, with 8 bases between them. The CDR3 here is CSASRPAGNTIYF. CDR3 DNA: TGCAGTGCTAGCAGGCCAGCTGGAAACACCATATATTTT.

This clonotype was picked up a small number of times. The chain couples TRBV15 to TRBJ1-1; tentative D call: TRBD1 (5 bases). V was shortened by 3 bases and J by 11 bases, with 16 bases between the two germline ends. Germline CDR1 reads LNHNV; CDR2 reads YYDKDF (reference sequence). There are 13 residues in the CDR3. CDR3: CATSSRDLLMAFF. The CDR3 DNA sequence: TGTGCCACCAGCAGCCGGGACCTCTTGATGGCTTTCTTT.

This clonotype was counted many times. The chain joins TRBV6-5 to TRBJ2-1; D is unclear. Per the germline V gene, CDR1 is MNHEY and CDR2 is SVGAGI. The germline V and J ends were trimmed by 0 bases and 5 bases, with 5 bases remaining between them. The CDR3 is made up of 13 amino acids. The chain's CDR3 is CASSYSRDNEQFF. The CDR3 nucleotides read TGTGCCAGCAGTTACTCTCGGGACAATGAGCAGTTCTTC.

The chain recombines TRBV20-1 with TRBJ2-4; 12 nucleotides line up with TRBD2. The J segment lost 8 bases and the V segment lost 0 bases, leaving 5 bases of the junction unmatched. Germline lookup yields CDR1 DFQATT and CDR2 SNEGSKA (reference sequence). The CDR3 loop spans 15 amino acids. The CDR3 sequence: CSARDLAGGRDIQYF. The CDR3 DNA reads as TGCAGTGCTAGAGATCTAGCGGGGGGGCGGGACATTCAGTACTTC.

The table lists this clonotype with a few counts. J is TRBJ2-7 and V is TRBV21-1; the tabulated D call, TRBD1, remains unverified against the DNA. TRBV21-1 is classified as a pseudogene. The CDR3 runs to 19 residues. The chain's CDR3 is CASSKALDLGQENPYEQYF. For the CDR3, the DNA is TGTGCCAGCAGCAAAGCGCTAGACTTGGGACAGGAAAATCCCTACGAGCAGTACTTC.

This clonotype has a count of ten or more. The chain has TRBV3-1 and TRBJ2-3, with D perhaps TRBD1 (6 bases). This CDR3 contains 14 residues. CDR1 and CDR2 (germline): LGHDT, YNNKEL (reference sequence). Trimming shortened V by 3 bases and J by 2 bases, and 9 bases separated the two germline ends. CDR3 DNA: TGTGCCAGCAGCCAGGACAGACCCACAGATACGCAGTATTTT. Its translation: CASSQDRPTDTQYF.

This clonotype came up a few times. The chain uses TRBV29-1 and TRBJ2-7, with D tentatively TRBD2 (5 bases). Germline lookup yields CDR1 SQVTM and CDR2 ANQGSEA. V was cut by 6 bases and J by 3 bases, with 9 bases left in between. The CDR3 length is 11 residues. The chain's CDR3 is CSVPEGYEQYF. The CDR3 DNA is TGCAGCGTACCCGAGGGCTACGAGCAGTACTTC.

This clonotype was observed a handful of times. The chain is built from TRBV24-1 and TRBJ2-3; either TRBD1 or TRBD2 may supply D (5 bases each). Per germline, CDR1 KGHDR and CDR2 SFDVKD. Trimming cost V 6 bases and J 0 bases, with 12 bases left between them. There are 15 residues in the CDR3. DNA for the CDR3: TGTGCCACCAGTTGGGGGAGCCTCAGCACAGATACGCAGTATTTT. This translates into CATSWGSLSTDTQYF.

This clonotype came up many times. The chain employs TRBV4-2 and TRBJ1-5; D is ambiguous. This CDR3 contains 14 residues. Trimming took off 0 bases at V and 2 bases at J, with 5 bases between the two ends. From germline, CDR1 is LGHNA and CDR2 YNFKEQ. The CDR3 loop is CASSQDGGNQPQHF. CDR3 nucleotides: TGTGCCAGCAGCCAAGATGGGGGCAATCAGCCCCAGCATTTT.

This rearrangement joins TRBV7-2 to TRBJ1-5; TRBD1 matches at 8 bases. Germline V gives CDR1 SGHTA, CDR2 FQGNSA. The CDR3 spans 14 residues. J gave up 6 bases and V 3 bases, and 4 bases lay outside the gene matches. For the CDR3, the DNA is TGTGCCAGCAGCTTCGGCAGGGGGCGTCAGCCCCAGCATTTT. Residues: CASSFGRGRQPQHF.